This T cell receptor beta chain was sequenced for a study of blood T cell repertoires in COVID-19. The wider study: Some COVID-19 samples were acute and others convalescent; all came from the United States, Italy and Spain. Nucleic acid was either cDNA or gDNA, and it came from T cells, B-cell-depleted T cells, or PBMCs.

In the original analysis: Amplified reference gene primers provided the basis for estimating nucleated cell counts. Repertoires were generated with immunoSEQ multiplex PCR, while TCRdb's copy carries only in-frame clones and drops some. V, J and clone size are those of that table, while D and trimming were read from the DNA. The data hold fewer than 300,000 clones, with 85% to 90% observed a single time. V was trimmed by 7 bases and J by 5 bases, leaving 20 bases between them. The CDR3 has 15 amino acids. The germline CDR1 and CDR2 sequences are LNHDA and SQIVND (reference sequence). Sequenced input: PBMCs or T cells enriched from blood (not recorded which). The V gene is TRBV19, the J gene TRBJ1-1, with D perhaps matching TRBD1 (5 bases). The clonotype comes from a man between 18 and 35 years old who had recovered from COVID-19. Here the CDR3 DNA reads TGTGCCAGTACCTACACCCCCCAGGGTCAAACTGAAGCTTTCTTT. It encodes CASTYTPQGQTEAFF.